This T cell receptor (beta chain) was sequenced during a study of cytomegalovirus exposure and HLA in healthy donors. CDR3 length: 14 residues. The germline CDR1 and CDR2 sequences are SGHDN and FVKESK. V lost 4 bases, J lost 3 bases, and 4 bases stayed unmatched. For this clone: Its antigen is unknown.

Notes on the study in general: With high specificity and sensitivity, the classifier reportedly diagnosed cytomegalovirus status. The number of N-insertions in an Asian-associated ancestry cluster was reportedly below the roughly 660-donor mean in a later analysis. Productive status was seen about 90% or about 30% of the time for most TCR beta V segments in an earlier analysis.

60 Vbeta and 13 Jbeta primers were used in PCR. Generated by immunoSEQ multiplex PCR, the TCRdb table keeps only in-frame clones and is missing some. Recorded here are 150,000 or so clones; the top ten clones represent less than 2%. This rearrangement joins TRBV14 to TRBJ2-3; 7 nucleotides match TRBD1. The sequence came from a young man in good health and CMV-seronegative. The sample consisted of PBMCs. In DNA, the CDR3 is TGTGCCAGCAGCCGAATACAGGGGACAGATACGCAGTATTTT. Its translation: CASSRIQGTDTQYF.